A single sample is the source of the 13 T cell receptor beta chains below, sequenced in a study of T cell responses to AZD1222 COVID-19 vaccine. The assay was immunoSEQ multiplex PCR, and TCRdb's table has in-frame clones only and misses some. The sample holds 80,000 or so clones; around 89% are singletons and the top ten take 5.7%. The material was peripheral blood, obtained on day 0 of AZD1222 vaccination. The source of these receptors is an adult in good health.

This sequence joins TRBV14 and TRBJ2-5; TRBD1 matches at 8 bases. V gave up 4 bases and J gave up 5 bases; unmatched junction bases: 18. This CDR3 comprises 18 residues. Germline CDR1 and CDR2: SGHDN and FVKESK. CDR3 region: CASSPTQSRGRSGETQYF. Here the CDR3 DNA reads TGTGCCAGCAGCCCTACCCAATCCAGGGGGCGATCGGGGGAGACCCAGTACTTC.

The rearrangement links TRBV6-2 or TRBV6-3 to TRBJ1-5; no reliable D call. The V and J ends lost 0 bases and 5 bases respectively, with 8 bases between them. Germline V gene data show CDR1 as MNHEY and CDR2 as SVGEGT. The CDR3 extends over 14 amino acids. The chain's CDR3 is CASSYSSDYQPQHF. CDR3 DNA: TGTGCCAGCAGTTACTCGTCTGATTATCAGCCCCAGCATTTT.

The V gene is TRBV3-1 (or the pseudogene TRBV3-2), the J gene TRBJ1-1; tentative D call: TRBD1 (5 bases). Trimming cost V 1 base and J 2 bases, with 8 bases left between them. This CDR3 has 14 residues. Germline CDR1 LGHDT, CDR2 YNNKEL (reference sequence). The CDR3 loop is CASSQGQINTEAFF. The CDR3 DNA reads as TGTGCCAGCAGCCAAGGACAGATAAACACTGAAGCTTTCTTT.

The chain employs TRBV21-1 and TRBJ1-5. TRBV21-1 is termed a pseudogene. The length of the CDR3 is 16 residues. The CDR3, as DNA: TGTGCCAGCAGCAAAGATATCCGGGATAGCAATCAGCCCCAGCATTTT. It specifies CASSKDIRDSNQPQHF.

The chain links TRBV4-2 to TRBJ2-3; 8 positions agree with TRBD2. Germline CDR1 is LGHNA and CDR2 is YNFKEQ. Trimming removed 1 base from V and 4 bases from J; junction bases left unmatched: 4. This CDR3 has 15 amino acids. CDR3 DNA: TGTGCCAGCAGCCAAGCGGGGGGGGCTGCAGATACGCAGTATTTT. It yields the protein CASSQAGGAADTQYF.

The chain carries TRBV6-2 or TRBV6-3 and TRBJ1-6; possibly TRBD1 for D (5 bases). CDR1 is MNHEY, CDR2 SVGEGT, per germline. The V and J ends lost 6 bases and 6 bases respectively, with 18 bases between them. The CDR3 covers 16 residues. The CDR3, as DNA: TGTGCCAGCAGCAATAAAAGCCCAGGGCCTAATTCACCCCTCCACTTT. This codes for CASSNKSPGPNSPLHF.

This rearrangement joins TRBV4-3 to TRBJ1-1; possibly TRBD1 for D (6 bases). Trimming left V 8 bases short and J 0 bases short, with 19 bases between. Germline CDR1 LGHNA, CDR2 YSLEER. CDR3 length: 16 amino acids. CDR3 bases: TGCGCCAGCTCACCCCACCGGACAGCAATGAACACTGAAGCTTTCTTT. It encodes CASSPHRTAMNTEAFF.

The V and J genes are TRBV27 and TRBJ2-5, with TRBD2 as a possible D gene (6 bases). From germline, CDR1 is MNHEY and CDR2 SMNVEV (reference sequence). The CDR3 sequence is 14 residues long. Trimming took 6 bases from V and 4 from J, leaving 15 bases between them. Written as DNA, the CDR3 is TGTGCCAGCAGGCCTCGGGGGAGTGGAGAGACCCAGTACTTC. Its protein product is CASRPRGSGETQYF.

This sequence joins TRBV10-2 and TRBJ2-2, with a tentative D call TRBD1 (5 bases). CDR3 length: 14 amino acids. The germline V gene has CDR1 WSHSY and CDR2 SAAADI. The ends were cut back, 4 bases at V and 7 bases at J, with 13 bases in the middle. CDR3 nucleotide sequence: TGCGCCAGCAGTGTGATAGGGGTGGGCGGGGAGCTGTTTTTT. Translated, it gives CASSVIGVGGELFF.

This clone showed up just once. The chain couples TRBV27 to TRBJ2-2; possible D gene TRBD1, 6 bases. Germline CDR1 is MNHEY and CDR2 is SMNVEV (reference sequence). With 6 bases removed from V and 4 bases from J, the gap between germline ends came to 12 bases. The CDR3 has 14 amino acids. For the CDR3, the DNA is TGTGCCAGCAGACCAGGGGTCGGCACCGGGGAGCTGTTTTTT. It translates to CASRPGVGTGELFF.

The chain has TRBV10-3 and TRBJ1-1; D call uncertain. The V end was cut by 2 bases, the J end by 1 base, with 5 bases between. Germline CDR1 reads ENHRY; CDR2 reads SYGVKD. The CDR3 sequence is 13 residues long. The CDR3 loop is CAISEAPNTEAFF. The CDR3 DNA reads TGTGCCATCAGTGAGGCACCGAACACTGAAGCTTTCTTT.

CDR3 loop: CASSDPGEGRMGDTQYF. CDR3 sequence (DNA): TGTGCCAGCAGCGACCCGGGGGAGGGAAGGATGGGGGATACGCAGTATTTT. The chain combines TRBV7-9 with TRBJ2-3, with 7 bases matching TRBD2. The germline gives CDR1 SEHNR, CDR2 FQNEAQ (reference sequence). J gave up 6 bases and V 5 bases, and 17 bases lay outside the gene matches. This CDR3 spans 17 amino acids. The complete variable domain, with remaining parts taken from reference TRBV7-9 and TRBJ2-3, reads DTGVSQNPRHKITKRGQNVTFRCDPISEHNRLYWYRQTLGQGPEFLTYFQNEAQLEKSRLLSDRFSAERPKGSFSTLEIQRTEQGDSAMYLCASSDPGEGRMGDTQYFGPGTRLTVL.

The V and J genes are TRBV5-1 and TRBJ2-3; the D is unclear. The CDR3 runs 15 residues. From germline, CDR1 is SGHRS and CDR2 YFSETQ. The germline V and J ends were trimmed by 0 bases and 0 bases, with 8 bases remaining between them. The DNA for the CDR3 is TGCGCCAGCAGCTTGGGAATGACTAGCACAGATACGCAGTATTTT. It encodes CASSLGMTSTDTQYF.